One and the same sample provided the 23 T cell receptor beta chains below, sequenced in a study of T cell responses to AZD1222 COVID-19 vaccine. TCRdb's copy holds only in-frame clones and misses some; the assay was immunoSEQ multiplex PCR. Among about 85,000 clones, roughly nine tenths were seen once, and the ten largest hold approximately 7%. This specimen consisted of peripheral blood, obtained on day 0 of AZD1222 vaccination. The origin of the receptors is an adult in good health.

The V call is TRBV6-5, the J call TRBJ1-5, with TRBD1 as a possible D gene (5 bases). With 7 bases removed from V and 7 bases from J, the gap between germline ends came to 11 bases. Germline CDR1 MNHEY, CDR2 SVGAGI. The CDR3 covers 12 residues. The CDR3 is CASKLRDQPQHF. For the CDR3, the DNA is TGTGCCAGCAAGTTGAGGGACCAGCCCCAGCATTTT.

V and J are TRBV5-4 and TRBJ2-1, with D possibly being TRBD2 (5 bases). Germline values: CDR1 SGHNT, CDR2 YYREEE (reference sequence). Trimming took off 3 bases at V and 0 bases at J, with 13 bases between the two ends. This CDR3 is 16 amino acids long. Here the CDR3 reads CASSSSSGSSYNEQFF. Written as DNA, the CDR3 is TGTGCCAGCAGCTCCTCAAGCGGCTCCTCCTACAATGAGCAGTTCTTC.

The genes are TRBV19 and TRBJ1-1; possibly TRBD1 for D (5 bases). V lost 4 bases, J lost 0 bases, and 12 bases lay in between. Per germline, CDR1 LNHDA and CDR2 SQIVND (reference sequence). This CDR3 is 15 amino acids long. Here the CDR3 DNA reads TGTGCCAGTAGTACCCAGGGTGTCATGAACACTGAAGCTTTCTTT. Its protein product is CASSTQGVMNTEAFF.

The rearrangement joins TRBV19 to TRBJ2-3; TRBD2 agrees at 10 bases. Germline CDR1 reads LNHDA; CDR2 reads SQIVND (reference sequence). The CDR3 sequence is 14 residues long. V lost 10 bases to trimming and J lost 4 bases; unmatched junction nucleotides: 8. Written as DNA, the CDR3 is TGTGCCACCCCCACTAGCGGGATCGCAGATACGCAGTATTTT. It translates to CATPTSGIADTQYF.

The sample holds one count of this clone. J is TRBJ2-2 and V is TRBV19; 13 nucleotides line up with TRBD2. V was clipped by 6 bases and J by 1 base; unmatched bases: 5. CDR3 length equals 17 residues. Looked up from germline, CDR1 is LNHDA and CDR2 is SQIVND (reference sequence). The CDR3 protein is CASRRTSGGMNTGELFF. The CDR3 bases are TGTGCCAGTAGGCGGACTAGCGGGGGAATGAACACCGGGGAGCTGTTTTTT.

Here the CDR3 DNA reads TGTGCCAGCAGCTTGGAGGCCCCAGGACGGTACACCTTC. Its protein is CASSLEAPGRYTF. The chain couples TRBV5-4 to TRBJ1-2; D is unclear. V was clipped by 0 bases and J by 11 bases, with 14 bases between them. Germline CDR1 SGHNT, CDR2 YYREEE (reference sequence). The CDR3 is made up of 13 amino acids.

The J gene is TRBJ2-3, the V gene TRBV10-3; 10 bases line up with TRBD2. The germline V gene encodes CDR1 ENHRY and CDR2 SYGVKD. V was clipped by 5 bases and J by 3 bases; unmatched bases: 8. This CDR3 region has 16 residues. The CDR3 DNA follows: TGTGCCATCAGTCAAAGCGGGAGGGCCGGGACAGATACGCAGTATTTT. Its translation is CAISQSGRAGTDTQYF.

The rearrangement uses TRBV5-6 and TRBJ1-3; no definite D call. Germline CDR1 SGHDT, CDR2 YYEEEE. Trimming removed 0 bases from V and 3 bases from J, with 7 bases in between. This CDR3 is built from 14 residues. CDR3 sequence reads: CASSLGVGGNTIYF. CDR3 sequence (DNA): TGTGCCAGCAGCTTGGGGGTTGGTGGAAACACCATATATTTT.

The gene calls are TRBV6-5 and TRBJ2-7, with unresolved D. There are 12 residues in the CDR3. Germline values: CDR1 MNHEY, CDR2 SVGAGI. Trimming shortened V by 7 bases and J by 7 bases, and 14 bases separated the two germline ends. This chain's CDR3 is CASMTTPGEQYF. Written as DNA, the CDR3 is TGTGCCAGCATGACGACCCCCGGGGAGCAGTACTTC.

This chain connects TRBV12-3 or TRBV12-4 to TRBJ2-5; 7 positions agree with TRBD2. V trimming: 6 bases; J trimming: 5 bases; junction bases outside the gene matches: 6. This CDR3 contains 13 residues. The CDR3 region is CASSRDYHETQYF. Here the CDR3 DNA reads TGTGCCAGCAGCCGGGACTATCACGAGACCCAGTACTTC.

The V and J genes are TRBV3-1 (or the pseudogene TRBV3-2) and TRBJ1-2; D may be TRBD1 (5 bases). The CDR3 has 14 residues. V was cut by 0 bases and J by 4 bases, with 9 bases left in between. The V gene's germline CDR1 is LGHDT and CDR2 YNNKEL (reference sequence). In DNA form, the CDR3 reads TGTGCCAGCAGCCAAGAACAGGTGGGCTATGGCTACACCTTC. This sequence encodes CASSQEQVGYGYTF.

The chain joins TRBV5-1 to TRBJ2-1; 9 bases are shared with TRBD2. CDR1 and CDR2 from the germline V gene are SGHRS and YFSETQ. CDR3 size: 15 residues. With V trimmed by 4 bases and J by 4 bases, 6 bases remained unmatched. The CDR3 protein is CASSVSGGQYNEQFF. The CDR3 DNA sequence: TGCGCCAGCAGCGTCAGCGGGGGGCAATACAATGAGCAGTTCTTC.

The chain's CDR3 is CASSLVGQRGAQETQYF. Here the CDR3 DNA reads TGCGCCAGCAGCTTGGTCGGGCAGCGGGGGGCTCAAGAGACCCAGTACTTC. The chain employs TRBV5-1 and TRBJ2-5; 9 bases are a match to TRBD2. Per the germline V gene, CDR1 is SGHRS and CDR2 is YFSETQ. The CDR3 spans 17 residues. Unmatched junction bases numbered 8, after V lost 0 bases and J lost 2 bases.

The V gene is TRBV11-2, the J gene TRBJ2-1; D not resolved. The CDR3 contains 14 residues. V gave up 5 bases and J gave up 0 bases, with 8 bases separating them. CDR1 and CDR2 from the germline V gene are SGHAT and FQNNGV. For the CDR3, the DNA is TGTGCCAGCAGCCCTCAGAGCTCCTACAATGAGCAGTTCTTC. It specifies CASSPQSSYNEQFF.

The rearrangement uses TRBV14 and TRBJ1-6; no firm D call. Trimming stripped 0 bases from V and 6 bases from J, with 3 bases between. The CDR3 contains 13 residues. CDR1 is SGHDN and CDR2 is FVKESK in the germline V gene. The CDR3 bases are TGTGCCAGCAGCCAAGACCTTAATTCACCCCTCCACTTT. Its translation: CASSQDLNSPLHF.

The chain employs TRBV9 and TRBJ2-3; tentatively, D is TRBD2 (5 bases). The germline V gene has CDR1 SGDLS and CDR2 YYNGEE. V gave up 4 bases and J gave up 5 bases, with 14 bases separating them. This CDR3 region has 14 residues. The CDR3 nucleotides read TGTGCCAGCAGCCCCCCTAGCCCGGGAGATACGCAGTATTTT. This encodes CASSPPSPGDTQYF.

This chain uses TRBV18 with TRBJ1-5, with 8 bases identical to TRBD1. Per the germline V gene, CDR1 is KGHSH and CDR2 is LQKENI. After removal of 4 bases from V and 9 bases from J, the junction contained 8 bases not matched to a gene. CDR3 size: 14 residues. CDR3 region: CASSQTGAEGPQHF. In DNA, the CDR3 is TGTGCCAGCTCACAGACAGGGGCAGAGGGGCCCCAGCATTTT.

The genes are TRBV29-1 and TRBJ2-7; 11 bases are shared with TRBD1. Per germline, CDR1 SQVTM and CDR2 ANQGSEA. The CDR3 consists of 17 residues. The V segment lost 2 bases and the J segment 4 bases; nucleotides outside the gene matches: 13. The CDR3 DNA sequence: TGCAGCGTTGAAATCGGACAGGGGGCGGGAGGGGCTTACGAGCAGTACTTC. Translation gives CSVEIGQGAGGAYEQYF.

J is TRBJ2-2 and V is TRBV19, with TRBD1 identical over 8 bases. The germline V gene encodes CDR1 LNHDA and CDR2 SQIVND (reference sequence). The V segment lost 3 bases and the J segment 7 bases; nucleotides outside the gene matches: 10. This CDR3 has 16 residues. In DNA form, the CDR3 reads TGTGCCAGTAGTATCCCCAGCAGGGGGCTTGGCGGGGAGCTGTTTTTT. It specifies CASSIPSRGLGGELFF. Variable domain in full (rest from reference TRBV19 and TRBJ2-2): DGGITQSPKYLFRKEGQNVTLSCEQNLNHDAMYWYRQDPGQGLRLIYYSQIVNDFQKGDIAEGYSVSREKKESFPLTVTSAQKNPTAFYLCASSIPSRGLGGELFFGEGSRLTVL.

The chain employs TRBV4-3 and TRBJ2-7; 12 nucleotides agree with TRBD1. The germline V gene encodes CDR1 LGHNA and CDR2 YSLEER. This CDR3 has 15 amino acids. The ends lost 0 bases at V and 4 bases at J; junction bases unmatched: 1. Here the CDR3 DNA reads TGCGCCAGCAGCCAAGAGGGACAGGGGGCTTACGAGCAGTACTTC. It yields the protein CASSQEGQGAYEQYF.

This chain joins TRBV3-1 (or the pseudogene TRBV3-2) and TRBJ2-7, with D uncertain. CDR3 size: 13 residues. Germline lookup yields CDR1 LGHDT and CDR2 YNNKEL (reference sequence). V gave up 4 bases and J gave up 3 bases, with 10 bases separating them. The CDR3 nucleotides read TGTGCCAGCAGCCGGGCCGTGGGCTACGAGCAGTACTTC. Translated, it gives CASSRAVGYEQYF.

The table lists this clone with a few counts. The V and J genes are TRBV10-2 and TRBJ2-1, with TRBD2 matching over 10 bases. The CDR3 covers 14 residues. The germline gives CDR1 WSHSY, CDR2 SAAADI. With V trimmed by 8 bases and J by 10 bases, 11 bases remained unmatched. The chain's CDR3 is CASSGLAERGEQFF. CDR3 DNA sequence: TGCGCCAGCTCTGGACTAGCGGAGCGGGGGGAGCAGTTCTTC.

This chain links TRBV6-2 or TRBV6-3 with TRBJ2-7, with unresolved D. The V end was cut by 5 bases, the J end by 2 bases, with 7 bases between. The CDR3 spans 12 residues. From germline, CDR1 is MNHEY and CDR2 SVGEGT. CDR3 DNA sequence: TGTGCCAGCAGTACTAAAACCTACGAGCAGTACTTC. It yields the protein CASSTKTYEQYF.